One sample yielded the 26 T cell receptor beta chains listed below, sequenced in a study of shared clonotypes between healthy human individuals. This table comes from immunoSEQ multiplex PCR, and its TCRdb copy is limited to in-frame clones, with some not included. The sample shows about 1.5 million clones, 95% to 99% of them seen only once. The sequenced sample was naive CD4+ T cells sorted from blood. Subset denoted: CD45RA+ positively selected. Every receptor here comes from a man aged 25-45 years in good health.

This clone was picked up one time. The chain employs TRBV18 and TRBJ1-2; D is undetermined. Germline V CDR1 and CDR2: KGHSH, LQKENI. The germline V and J ends were trimmed by 5 bases and 8 bases, with 18 bases remaining between them. The CDR3 spans 14 residues. CDR3 nucleotides: TGTGCCAGCTCATACCGTGAGGCGGGTCGCGGCTACACCTTC. Translated, it gives CASSYREAGRGYTF.

This clone was found once. V and J are TRBV28 and TRBJ1-5; D is unclear. This CDR3 is built from 12 residues. CDR1 is MDHEN, CDR2 SYDVKM, per germline. With 6 bases removed from V and 7 bases from J, the gap between germline ends came to 10 bases. The CDR3 nucleotides are TGTGCCAGCAGGGATCCGACACAGCCCCAGCATTTT. Amino acids: CASRDPTQPQHF. Filled out from reference TRBV28 and TRBJ1-5, the complete variable domain reads DVKVTQSSRYLVKRTGEKVFLECVQDMDHENMFWYRQDPGLGLRLIYFSYDVKMKEKGDIPEGYSVSREKKERFSLILESASTNQTSMYLCASRDPTQPQHFGDGTRLSIL.

The V and J genes are TRBV28 and TRBJ1-4; TRBD1 might be the D (5 bases). V lost 10 bases to trimming and J lost 8 bases, with 11 bases between them. The CDR3 runs to 11 residues. Germline CDR1 MDHEN, CDR2 SYDVKM. The CDR3 DNA reads TGTGCCACCAGGGATCAGGAAAAACTGTTTTTT. This translates into CATRDQEKLFF.

The rearrangement uses TRBV5-4 and TRBJ2-3; D gene uncertain. The CDR3 contains 16 residues. The germline V and J ends were trimmed by 0 bases and 0 bases, with 11 bases remaining between them. CDR1 is SGHNT and CDR2 is YYREEE in the germline V gene (reference sequence). CDR3 coding DNA: TGTGCCAGCAGCTTGGAGCGTTCCGCTAGCACAGATACGCAGTATTTT. As protein: CASSLERSASTDTQYF.

This clone was observed a single time. The chain couples TRBV19 to TRBJ2-3; 8 nucleotides line up with TRBD2. CDR3 length: 15 amino acids. V was pared by 2 bases and J by 4 bases, with 5 bases of the junction left unmatched. In germline, CDR1 is LNHDA, CDR2 SQIVND (reference sequence). CDR3 DNA sequence: TGTGCCAGTAGTATACTCAGCGGGAGCCCAGATACGCAGTATTTT. Translated, it gives CASSILSGSPDTQYF. Using reference TRBV19 and TRBJ2-3 for the parts outside the CDR3, the full variable domain is DGGITQSPKYLFRKEGQNVTLSCEQNLNHDAMYWYRQDPGQGLRLIYYSQIVNDFQKGDIAEGYSVSREKKESFPLTVTSAQKNPTAFYLCASSILSGSPDTQYFGPGTRLTVL.

J is TRBJ2-7 and V is TRBV7-6; D not certain. The V gene's germline CDR1 is SGHVS and CDR2 FNYEAQ. V shed 3 bases and J shed 2 bases, with 11 bases lying between them. This CDR3 spans 14 amino acids. The CDR3 sequence is CASSLGSRPYEQYF. CDR3 DNA sequence: TGTGCCAGCAGCTTGGGCAGCAGGCCCTACGAGCAGTACTTC.

The rearrangement joins TRBV7-9 to TRBJ1-1; D remains unclear. V was pared by 1 base and J by 5 bases, with 8 bases between. This CDR3 has 13 amino acids. Looked up from germline, CDR1 is SEHNR and CDR2 is FQNEAQ (reference sequence). CDR3 in DNA: TGTGCCAGCAGCTTAGGAGGGTCGACTGAAGCTTTCTTT. Translation gives CASSLGGSTEAFF. Together with reference TRBV7-9 and TRBJ1-1, the CDR3 gives the full variable domain: DTGVSQNPRHKITKRGQNVTFRCDPISEHNRLYWYRQTLGQGPEFLTYFQNEAQLEKSRLLSDRFSAERPKGSFSTLEIQRTEQGDSAMYLCASSLGGSTEAFFGQGTRLTVV.

This sequence joins TRBV7-9 and TRBJ1-1, with TRBD1 identical over 10 bases. In germline, CDR1 is SEHNR, CDR2 FQNEAQ (reference sequence). There are 18 residues in the CDR3. V lost 2 bases to trimming and J lost 5 bases; unmatched junction nucleotides: 14. This CDR3 is CASSLRSAGTGAGTEAFF. The CDR3 nucleotides are TGTGCCAGCAGCTTAAGATCAGCTGGGACAGGGGCCGGTACTGAAGCTTTCTTT.

The chain carries TRBV7-8 and TRBJ2-7; tentatively, D is TRBD1 or TRBD2 (5 bases each). This CDR3 region has 15 residues. Trimming shortened V by 5 bases and J by 3 bases, and 17 bases separated the two germline ends. The germline V gene has CDR1 SGHVS and CDR2 FQNEAQ. The chain's CDR3 is CASSPEGTGYYEQYF. The CDR3 DNA reads as TGTGCCAGCAGCCCTGAGGGGACGGGATACTACGAGCAGTACTTC.

The V and J genes are TRBV5-1 and TRBJ2-1; tentatively, D is TRBD2 (5 bases). Trimming removed 1 base from V and 2 bases from J, with 13 bases in between. CDR1 is SGHRS, CDR2 YFSETQ, per germline. The CDR3 is 16 residues long. The CDR3 coding sequence is TGCGCCAGCAGCTTGAGTGGAGCGGCTACCTACAATGAGCAGTTCTTC. It translates to CASSLSGAATYNEQFF.

The table lists this clone with a count of one. The chain has TRBV9 and TRBJ1-4, with D maybe TRBD1 (5 bases). The CDR3 is 14 residues long. Per germline, CDR1 SGDLS and CDR2 YYNGEE. V lost 0 bases to trimming and J lost 3 bases, with 6 bases between them. In nucleotides, the CDR3 is TGTGCCAGCAGCGTAGGAGGGGCTAATGAAAAACTGTTTTTT. This codes for CASSVGGANEKLFF.

The chain employs TRBV19 and TRBJ1-5, with 8 bases fitting TRBD1. Germline CDR1 reads LNHDA; CDR2 reads SQIVND (reference sequence). Unmatched junction bases numbered 6, after V lost 6 bases and J lost 2 bases. CDR3 length: 15 amino acids. The DNA for the CDR3 is TGTGCCAGTAGCTCAGACAGGGGTGGCAATCAGCCCCAGCATTTT. Encoded protein: CASSSDRGGNQPQHF. Combining the CDR3 with reference TRBV19 and TRBJ1-5 gives the whole variable domain DGGITQSPKYLFRKEGQNVTLSCEQNLNHDAMYWYRQDPGQGLRLIYYSQIVNDFQKGDIAEGYSVSREKKESFPLTVTSAQKNPTAFYLCASSSDRGGNQPQHFGDGTRLSIL.

V usage is TRBV15 and J usage is TRBJ2-1; 11 bases line up with TRBD2. The CDR3 contains 18 residues. Germline-derived CDR1 and CDR2 are LNHNV and YYDKDF (reference sequence). With V trimmed by 0 bases and J by 5 bases, 9 bases remained unmatched. CDR3: CATSRDRGQTSGNNEQFF. The CDR3 coding sequence is TGTGCCACCAGCAGAGATCGAGGACAGACTAGCGGGAACAATGAGCAGTTCTTC.

V is TRBV9 and J is TRBJ1-5; D may be TRBD1 (5 bases). The germline gives CDR1 SGDLS, CDR2 YYNGEE. The CDR3 loop spans 16 amino acids. V dropped 1 base and J dropped 4 bases, with 15 bases sitting between them. CDR3 DNA sequence: TGTGCCAGCAGCGTACCCCTTGGGGGACGAAATCAGCCCCAGCATTTT. Its translation: CASSVPLGGRNQPQHF.

The rearrangement links TRBV7-6 to TRBJ2-1, with 12 bases aligning to TRBD2. Trimming removed 3 bases from V and 0 bases from J; junction bases left unmatched: 3. The CDR3 has 17 residues. The germline gives CDR1 SGHVS, CDR2 FNYEAQ. CDR3 nucleotide sequence: TGTGCCAGCAGCTTCACGACTAGCGGGAGCTCCTACAATGAGCAGTTCTTC. This codes for CASSFTTSGSSYNEQFF.

This chain uses TRBV4-1 with TRBJ2-5, with 7 bases that match TRBD1. Germline V gene sequence: CDR1 MGHRA, CDR2 YSYEKL. V lost 3 bases, J lost 4 bases, and 8 bases stayed unmatched. The CDR3 runs 15 residues. The CDR3 bases are TGCGCCAGCAGCCATTTCGACAGGGCTTTAGAGACCCAGTACTTC. Its protein product is CASSHFDRALETQYF.

The V call is TRBV5-4, the J call TRBJ2-7, with D unresolved. V was shortened by 0 bases and J by 2 bases, with 12 bases between the two germline ends. Germline CDR1 reads SGHNT; CDR2 reads YYREEE (reference sequence). The CDR3 consists of 15 residues. CDR3 sequence: CASSLAGRQTYEQYF. In DNA form, the CDR3 reads TGTGCCAGCAGCTTGGCCGGCAGGCAAACCTACGAGCAGTACTTC.

This chain uses TRBV27 with TRBJ1-2, with 7 bases identical to TRBD1. The CDR3 runs to 15 residues. V lost 3 bases to trimming and J lost 3 bases; unmatched junction nucleotides: 7. From germline, CDR1 is MNHEY and CDR2 SMNVEV (reference sequence). The CDR3, as DNA: TGTGCCAGCAGTTTCAACCGGGACAGTTACTATGGCTACACCTTC. It yields the protein CASSFNRDSYYGYTF.

Details on this clone: Different DNA sequences within this sample yield the same CDR3. V and J are TRBV7-2 and TRBJ2-7; D remains unclear. The germline V gene encodes CDR1 SGHTA and CDR2 FQGNSA. The CDR3 is 12 amino acids. V was cut by 2 bases and J by 3 bases, with 5 bases left in between. CDR3 sequence: CASSLSRYEQYF. The CDR3 DNA sequence: TGTGCCAGCAGCTTATCGCGCTACGAGCAGTACTTC.

V usage is TRBV19 and J usage is TRBJ2-1, with D perhaps matching TRBD2 (6 bases). The CDR3 length is 16 residues. V was pared by 2 bases and J by 3 bases, with 14 bases between. Looked up from germline, CDR1 is LNHDA and CDR2 is SQIVND (reference sequence). CDR3 nucleotides: TGTGCCAGTAGTATAACGTCTCTGACTAGCTACAATGAGCAGTTCTTC. Its translation: CASSITSLTSYNEQFF.

This chain connects TRBV10-3 to TRBJ2-7; TRBD2 agrees at 8 bases. The CDR3 contains 14 residues. V lost 9 bases, J lost 2 bases, and 9 bases stayed unmatched. Germline CDR1 and CDR2: ENHRY and SYGVKD. The DNA for the CDR3 is TGTGCCATGCAGCCGGGACTAGGGCCCTACGAGCAGTACTTC. Translation gives CAMQPGLGPYEQYF.

The rearrangement links TRBV21-1 to TRBJ2-7. TRBV21-1 constitutes a pseudogene. The CDR3 has 10 amino acids. This chain's CDR3 is CARGPYEQYF. Here the CDR3 DNA reads TGTGCCAGAGGTCCGTACGAGCAGTACTTC.

The genes are TRBV15 and TRBJ2-3, with 10 bases identical to TRBD2. The germline CDR1 and CDR2 sequences are LNHNV and YYDKDF (reference sequence). With 0 bases clipped from V and 4 bases from J, the junction kept 10 bases outside the gene matches. The CDR3 covers 18 residues. CDR3 DNA: TGTGCCACCAGCAGAGATCCGGTAGGGCTAGCGGGAGCAGATACGCAGTATTTT. Amino acids: CATSRDPVGLAGADTQYF.

The rearrangement links TRBV2 to TRBJ2-7; 12 bases align to TRBD2. The CDR3 runs to 12 residues. The germline gives CDR1 SNHLY, CDR2 FYNNEI. After removal of 8 bases from V and 5 bases from J, the junction contained 1 base not matched to a gene. This chain's CDR3 is CASGLAGNEQYF. The DNA for the CDR3 is TGTGCCAGCGGACTAGCGGGGAACGAGCAGTACTTC.

The chain recombines TRBV25-1 with TRBJ2-1; 10 nucleotides agree with TRBD2. Germline-derived CDR1 and CDR2 are MGHDK and SYGVNS. The CDR3 contains 15 residues. Unmatched junction bases numbered 6, after V lost 2 bases and J lost 8 bases. The CDR3 sequence: CASSEHASGSYEQFF. The CDR3 bases are TGTGCCAGCAGTGAACATGCTAGCGGGAGTTATGAGCAGTTCTTC.

This rearrangement joins TRBV6-6 to TRBJ2-3, with 7 nucleotides matching TRBD1. Losses at the gene ends were 10 bases for V and 14 bases for J; bases not matched to a gene: 12. Germline CDR1 MNHNY, CDR2 SVGAGI (reference sequence). The CDR3 covers 11 residues. CDR3: CATDRQGAWYF. CDR3 in DNA: TGTGCCACGGATCGACAGGGCGCATGGTATTTT.